A single sample is the source of the 22 T cell receptor beta chains below, sequenced in a study of beta chain features in type 1 diabetes. The whole isolated RNA underwent reverse transcription, so sequencing captured expressed TCRB transcripts. Method: immunoSEQ multiplex PCR; TCRdb's copy keeps in-frame clones and lacks some. The repertoire holds 500,000 to 650,000 clones, with around 12% as singletons. No antigens are known for them. Study results and caveats: Type 1 diabetes patients had moderately but significantly shorter TCRB CDR3s in all four CD4+ subsets.

Sample: naive CD4+ T cells from blood. These receptor sequences come from a man aged 25-45 years with type 1 diabetes.

The chain has TRBV11-3 and TRBJ2-5; 8 bases align to TRBD1. The V and J ends lost 5 bases and 5 bases, in that order; junction bases with no gene match: 10. The CDR3 consists of 15 residues. From germline, CDR1 is SGHNT and CDR2 YENEEA. The CDR3 bases are TGTGCCAGCAGCCGGGGGCAGGGGGCATGGGAGACCCAGTACTTC. It translates to CASSRGQGAWETQYF.

The genes are TRBV7-9 and TRBJ2-2; D might be TRBD1 or TRBD2, each matching 5 bases. Per germline, CDR1 SEHNR and CDR2 FQNEAQ (reference sequence). This CDR3 comprises 15 residues. V lost 7 bases and J 7 bases, leaving 19 bases between the germline ends. Here the CDR3 DNA reads TGTGCCAGCATACTTGAAGGGACCCTCGGCGGGGAGCTGTTTTTT. This sequence encodes CASILEGTLGGELFF.

This clone has more than one count but fewer than ten. V and J are TRBV2 and TRBJ2-3, with D perhaps matching TRBD1 or TRBD2 (5 bases each). V was shortened by 8 bases and J by 0 bases, with 9 bases between the two germline ends. The CDR3 is 13 amino acids. The germline V gene encodes CDR1 SNHLY and CDR2 FYNNEI. The CDR3 is CASCRDSTDTQYF. CDR3 coding DNA: TGTGCCAGCTGTAGGGACAGCACAGATACGCAGTATTTT.

In this sample, this clone turned up a few times. The chain couples TRBV7-2 to TRBJ2-3; the D gene could be TRBD1 or TRBD2 (7 bases each). Trimming removed 5 bases from V and 4 bases from J, with 16 bases in between. This CDR3 contains 15 residues. Per the germline V gene, CDR1 is SGHTA and CDR2 is FQGNSA. The CDR3: CASSPQGGTADTQYF. The CDR3 bases are TGTGCCAGCAGCCCCCAGGGGGGGACGGCAGATACGCAGTATTTT.

The chain combines TRBV6-6 with TRBJ2-3, with D perhaps matching TRBD1 (6 bases). Trimming shortened V by 4 bases and J by 0 bases, and 14 bases separated the two germline ends. This CDR3 is 16 amino acids long. Germline V gene data show CDR1 as MNHNY and CDR2 as SVGAGI (reference sequence). CDR3 nucleotides: TGTGCCAGCAGTTCCAGCGGACAGATGAGCACAGATACGCAGTATTTT. Protein sequence: CASSSSGQMSTDTQYF.

This clone was detected a few times. The V and J genes are TRBV4-2 and TRBJ2-2; D may be TRBD1 (5 bases). The germline V gene has CDR1 LGHNA and CDR2 YNFKEQ. This CDR3 is 15 amino acids long. V was clipped by 4 bases and J by 8 bases, with 17 bases between them. CDR3 DNA sequence: TGTGCCAGCAGCCCCCAGGGTACTGAATCTGGGGAGCTGTTTTTT. Its protein product is CASSPQGTESGELFF.

This clone was observed a few times. The V gene is TRBV4-3, the J gene TRBJ1-2, with D unclear. The CDR3 has 14 amino acids. Germline CDR1 LGHNA, CDR2 YSLEER. Trimming cost V 0 bases and J 8 bases, with 13 bases left between them. The CDR3 DNA is TGCGCCAGCAGCCAAGATGGTTGGAGAGAGGGCTACACCTTC. Protein sequence: CASSQDGWREGYTF.

The V gene is TRBV5-1, the J gene TRBJ1-4; unclear D gene. Germline CDR1 and CDR2: SGHRS and YFSETQ. The CDR3 sequence is 14 residues long. The V end lost 2 bases, the J end lost 4 bases, and 9 bases lay between the germline ends. For the CDR3, the DNA is TGCGCCAGCAGCTTAGGCAGTGTTAATGAAAAACTGTTTTTT. Its protein product is CASSLGSVNEKLFF.

There are a few counts of this clone. Other nucleotide sequences in the sample specify the same CDR3. The V call is TRBV7-2, the J call TRBJ1-5, with 8 nucleotides matching TRBD1. The germline V gene has CDR1 SGHTA and CDR2 FQGNSA. After removal of 5 bases from V and 0 bases from J, the junction contained 3 bases not matched to a gene. CDR3 length: 15 residues. The CDR3 loop is CASSLTGDSNQPQHF. In nucleotides, the CDR3 is TGTGCCAGCAGCCTGACAGGGGATAGCAATCAGCCCCAGCATTTT.

This clone appeared a single time. Different DNA sequences within this sample yield the same CDR3. The gene calls are TRBV7-2 and TRBJ1-2; 8 bases are shared with TRBD1. The CDR3 covers 13 residues. In germline, CDR1 is SGHTA, CDR2 FQGNSA. Trimming cost V 4 bases and J 4 bases; bases outside gene matches: 2. In DNA form, the CDR3 reads TGTGCCAGCAGCTCCGGACAGGGCTATGGCTACACCTTC. Protein sequence: CASSSGQGYGYTF.

The sample holds a few counts of this clone. V gene TRBV5-6 combines with J gene TRBJ2-7, with 7 nucleotides matching TRBD1. There are 17 residues in the CDR3. With V trimmed by 0 bases and J by 5 bases, 14 bases remained unmatched. CDR1 and CDR2 (germline): SGHDT, YYEEEE. CDR3 loop: CASSLAGGNGAWDEQYF. In nucleotides, the CDR3 is TGTGCCAGCAGCTTGGCAGGGGGTAACGGGGCCTGGGACGAGCAGTACTTC.

The chain joins TRBV18 to TRBJ1-5; 7 bases line up with TRBD1. Germline loops: CDR1 KGHSH, CDR2 LQKENI. The CDR3 sequence is 13 residues long. V gave up 6 bases and J gave up 11 bases; unmatched junction bases: 10. For the CDR3, the DNA is TGTGCCAGCTCCCCCATCGGCAGGGGGTCCCAGCATTTT. This encodes CASSPIGRGSQHF. Filled out from reference TRBV18 and TRBJ1-5, the complete variable domain reads NAGVMQNPRHLVRRRGQEARLRCSPMKGHSHVYWYRQLPEEGLKFMVYLQKENIIDESGMPKERFSAEFPKEGPSILRIQQVVRGDSAAYFCASSPIGRGSQHFGDGTRLSIL.

Notes on this clone: In the same sample, other DNA sequences code for this CDR3. The chain carries TRBV18 and TRBJ1-5; a possible D gene is TRBD1 (5 bases). The CDR3 is 13 amino acids. With 3 bases removed from V and 5 bases from J, the gap between germline ends came to 8 bases. Germline CDR1 is KGHSH and CDR2 is LQKENI. The CDR3 DNA sequence: TGTGCCAGCTCACCCAGCAGGGATCAGCCCCAGCATTTT. Translation gives CASSPSRDQPQHF.

This clone was counted only a few times. V usage is TRBV30 and J usage is TRBJ2-1; 12 bases align to TRBD2. The CDR3 is 17 amino acids. V lost 3 bases to trimming and J lost 0 bases; unmatched junction nucleotides: 6. From germline, CDR1 is GTSNPN and CDR2 SVGIG (reference sequence). CDR3 DNA sequence: TGTGCCTGGAGGACTAGCGGGGGCTCCTACTCCTACAATGAGCAGTTCTTC. This gives the protein CAWRTSGGSYSYNEQFF. Complete variable domain (other parts from reference TRBV30 and TRBJ2-1): SQTIHQWPATLVQPVGSPLSLECTVEGTSNPNLYWYRQAAGRGLQLLFYSVGIGQISSEVPQNLSASRPQDRQFILSSKKLLLSDSGFYLCAWRTSGGSYSYNEQFFGPGTRLTVL.

This clone was seen only a few times. V gene TRBV29-1 combines with J gene TRBJ1-4; no definite D call. Germline lookup yields CDR1 SQVTM and CDR2 ANQGSEA. V lost 4 bases to trimming and J lost 0 bases, with 9 bases between them. The CDR3 sequence is 14 residues long. The CDR3 DNA sequence: TGCAGCGTTGCCACCGCCCCAACTAATGAAAAACTGTTTTTT. It is translated as CSVATAPTNEKLFF.

V is TRBV5-4 and J is TRBJ2-7, with D hard to call. From germline, CDR1 is SGHNT and CDR2 YYREEE (reference sequence). The CDR3 runs to 14 residues. Trimming removed 2 bases at V and 3 bases at J, with 12 bases between. CDR3 DNA sequence: TGTGCCAGCAGCTTTGACGCAGGCAGCTACGAGCAGTACTTC. It is translated as CASSFDAGSYEQYF.

This clone was seen a handful of times. This CDR3 is also generated by other DNA sequences in the sample. The chain is built from TRBV7-2 and TRBJ1-2, with D possibly TRBD1 on 6 matching bases. CDR1 and CDR2 (germline): SGHTA, FQGNSA. V was pared by 5 bases and J by 1 base, with 8 bases between. CDR3 size: 13 residues. As DNA, the CDR3 is TGTGCCAGCAGCCCACAGGGTAACTATGGCTACACCTTC. Amino acid sequence: CASSPQGNYGYTF.

This chain connects TRBV6-5 to TRBJ1-5; 9 bases agree with TRBD1. With 5 bases clipped from V and 6 bases from J, the junction kept 8 bases outside the gene matches. Germline lookup yields CDR1 MNHEY and CDR2 SVGAGI. CDR3 length equals 15 residues. The CDR3 loop is CASSTLQGAGQPQHF. The CDR3 region has the DNA TGTGCCAGCAGTACCTTACAGGGGGCTGGTCAGCCCCAGCATTTT.

This clone was seen more than once but under ten times. The chain employs TRBV2 and TRBJ1-1, with D unresolved. Trimming removed 0 bases at V and 10 bases at J, with 18 bases between. The CDR3 consists of 15 residues. Per the germline V gene, CDR1 is SNHLY and CDR2 is FYNNEI. In DNA form, the CDR3 reads TGTGCCAGCAGTGAAGCGATGGGCGGTACCTCAGGAGCTTTCTTT. This gives the protein CASSEAMGGTSGAFF.

The gene calls are TRBV27 and TRBJ1-5, with D tentatively TRBD1 (6 bases). V was clipped by 5 bases and J by 6 bases, with 20 bases between them. The germline gives CDR1 MNHEY, CDR2 SMNVEV (reference sequence). This CDR3 comprises 16 residues. The chain's CDR3 is CASSTHREPNAQPQHF. In nucleotides, the CDR3 is TGTGCCAGCAGTACCCACAGGGAACCAAATGCTCAGCCCCAGCATTTT.

The chain joins TRBV7-2 to TRBJ2-7; 10 bases are a match to TRBD1. The junction had 6 bases not matched to a gene; V was cut back by 1 base and J by 3 bases. Germline V CDR1 and CDR2: SGHTA, FQGNSA. The CDR3 is made up of 16 amino acids. CDR3 sequence (DNA): TGTGCCAGCAGCTTAGGGCCGGGACAGGGGCGCTACGAGCAGTACTTC. This gives the protein CASSLGPGQGRYEQYF. The full variable domain, with the rest looked up from reference TRBV7-2 and TRBJ2-7, is GAGVSQSPSNKVTEKGKDVELRCDPISGHTALYWYRQSLGQGLEFLIYFQGNSAPDKSGLPSDRFSAERTGGSVSTLTIQRTQQEDSAVYLCASSLGPGQGRYEQYFGPGTRLTVT.

The CDR3 bases are TGTGCCAGCAGCTCAGGGACAGGCCTTAACAATGAGCAGTTCTTC. Translating it yields CASSSGTGLNNEQFF. The chain combines TRBV7-7 with TRBJ2-1, with 8 bases matching TRBD1. The ends lost 4 bases at V and 5 bases at J; junction bases unmatched: 7. The germline gives CDR1 SSHAT, CDR2 FNYEAQ (reference sequence). The CDR3 is 15 residues long. Full variable domain (missing parts from reference TRBV7-7 and TRBJ2-1): GAGVSQSPRYKVTKRGQDVTLRCDPISSHATLYWYQQALGQGPEFLTYFNYEAQPDKSGLPSDRFSAERPEGSISTLTIQRTEQRDSAMYRCASSSGTGLNNEQFFGPGTRLTVL.